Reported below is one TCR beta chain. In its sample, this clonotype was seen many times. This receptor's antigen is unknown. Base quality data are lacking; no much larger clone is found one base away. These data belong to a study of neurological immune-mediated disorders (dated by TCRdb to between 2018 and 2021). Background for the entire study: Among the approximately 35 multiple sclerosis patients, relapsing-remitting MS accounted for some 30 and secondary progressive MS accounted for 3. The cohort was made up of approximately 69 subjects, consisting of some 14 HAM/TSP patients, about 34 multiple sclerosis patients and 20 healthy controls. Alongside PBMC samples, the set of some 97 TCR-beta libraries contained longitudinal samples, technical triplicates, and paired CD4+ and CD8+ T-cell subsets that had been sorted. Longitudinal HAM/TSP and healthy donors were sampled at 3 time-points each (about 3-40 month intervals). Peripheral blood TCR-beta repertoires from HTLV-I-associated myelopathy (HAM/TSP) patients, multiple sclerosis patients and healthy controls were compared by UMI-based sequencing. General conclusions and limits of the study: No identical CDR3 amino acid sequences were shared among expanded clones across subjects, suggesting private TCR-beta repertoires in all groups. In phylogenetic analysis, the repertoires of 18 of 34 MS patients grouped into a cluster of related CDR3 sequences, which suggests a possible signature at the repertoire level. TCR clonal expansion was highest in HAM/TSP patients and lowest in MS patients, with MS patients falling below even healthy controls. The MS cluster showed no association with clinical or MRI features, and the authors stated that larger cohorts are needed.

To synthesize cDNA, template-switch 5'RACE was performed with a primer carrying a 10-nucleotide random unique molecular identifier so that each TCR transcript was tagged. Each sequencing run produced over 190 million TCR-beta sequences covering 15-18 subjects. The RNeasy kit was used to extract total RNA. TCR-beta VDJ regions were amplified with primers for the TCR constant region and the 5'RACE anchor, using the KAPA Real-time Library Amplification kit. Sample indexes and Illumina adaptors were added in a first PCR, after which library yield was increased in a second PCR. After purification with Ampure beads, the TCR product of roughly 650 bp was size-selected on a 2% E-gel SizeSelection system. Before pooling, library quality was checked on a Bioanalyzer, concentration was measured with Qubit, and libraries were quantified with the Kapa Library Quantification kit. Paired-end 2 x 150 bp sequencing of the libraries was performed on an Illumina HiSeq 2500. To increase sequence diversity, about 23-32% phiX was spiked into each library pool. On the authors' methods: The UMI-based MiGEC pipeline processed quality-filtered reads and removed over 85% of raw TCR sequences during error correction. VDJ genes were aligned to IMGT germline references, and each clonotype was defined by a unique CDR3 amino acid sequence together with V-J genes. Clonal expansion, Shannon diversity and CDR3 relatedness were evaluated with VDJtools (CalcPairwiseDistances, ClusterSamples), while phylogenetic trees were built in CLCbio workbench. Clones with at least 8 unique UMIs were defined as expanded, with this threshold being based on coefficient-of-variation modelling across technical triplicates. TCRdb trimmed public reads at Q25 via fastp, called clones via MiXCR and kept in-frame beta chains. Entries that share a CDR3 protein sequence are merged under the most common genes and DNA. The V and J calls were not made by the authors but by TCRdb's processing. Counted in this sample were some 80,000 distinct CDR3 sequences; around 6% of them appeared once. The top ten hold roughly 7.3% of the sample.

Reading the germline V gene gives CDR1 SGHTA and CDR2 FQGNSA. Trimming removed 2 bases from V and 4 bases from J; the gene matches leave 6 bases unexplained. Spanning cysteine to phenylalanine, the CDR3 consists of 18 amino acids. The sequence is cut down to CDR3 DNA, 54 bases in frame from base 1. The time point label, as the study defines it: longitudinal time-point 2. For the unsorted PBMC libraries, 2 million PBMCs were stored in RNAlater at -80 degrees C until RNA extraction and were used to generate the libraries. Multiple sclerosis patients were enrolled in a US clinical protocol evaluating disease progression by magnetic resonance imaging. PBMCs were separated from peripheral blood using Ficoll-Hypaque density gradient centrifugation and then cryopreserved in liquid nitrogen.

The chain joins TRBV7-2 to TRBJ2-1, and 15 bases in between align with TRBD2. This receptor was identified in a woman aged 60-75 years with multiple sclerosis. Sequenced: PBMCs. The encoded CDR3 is CASSLIWTSGGGYNEQFF. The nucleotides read TGTGCCAGCAGCTTAATCTGGACTAGCGGGGGGGGGTACAATGAGCAGTTCTTC. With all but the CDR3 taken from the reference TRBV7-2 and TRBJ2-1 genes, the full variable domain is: GAGVSQSPSNKVTEKGKDVELRCDPISGHTALYWYRQSLGQGLEFLIYFQGNSAPDKSGLPSDRFSAERTGGSVSTLTIQRTQQEDSAVYLCASSLIWTSGGGYNEQFFGPGTRLTVL.